These 16 T cell receptor beta chains came from one sample sequenced in a study of CD8+ T cells in alopecia areata. The treatment is: oral pan-JAK inhibitor, 5-10 mg twice daily. cDNA serving as the sequencing template came from extracted, reverse transcribed RNA. TCRdb's copy holds only in-frame clones and misses some; the assay was immunoSEQ multiplex PCR. The repertoire has more than 100,000 clones, approximately 90% of them found once; the top ten carry approximately 12%. Here the sequenced sample was CD8+ T cells sorted from blood, taken at approximately week 30, from a patient treated with tofacitinib. The source of these receptors is a human donor with alopecia areata.

V usage is TRBV20-1 and J usage is TRBJ1-1, with no clear D. CDR1 and CDR2 (germline): DFQATT, SNEGSKA (reference sequence). This CDR3 contains 11 residues. Trimming pared 6 bases from V and 4 bases from J, leaving 9 bases between. The CDR3: CSAIQVTEAFF. CDR3 in DNA: TGCAGTGCAATCCAGGTCACTGAAGCTTTCTTT.

This chain uses TRBV23-1 with TRBJ2-3; 10 bases map to TRBD1. TRBV23-1 is assigned to the ORF class and has an uncertain function. J lost 0 bases, V lost 3 bases, and 12 bases had no gene match. This CDR3 contains 19 residues. The CDR3: CASSHSIRQGATSTDTQYF. The CDR3 nucleotides read TGCGCCAGCAGTCATTCGATTAGACAGGGGGCAACGAGCACAGATACGCAGTATTTT.

J is TRBJ2-1 and V is TRBV30; 11 bases match TRBD1. The V segment lost 0 bases and the J segment 3 bases; nucleotides outside the gene matches: 1. CDR1 GTSNPN and CDR2 SVGIG come from the germline V gene (reference sequence). The CDR3 runs 15 residues. The CDR3 spells CAWSVGTGGYNEQFF. DNA for the CDR3: TGTGCCTGGAGTGTCGGGACAGGGGGCTACAATGAGCAGTTCTTC. Together with reference TRBV30 and TRBJ2-1, the CDR3 gives the full variable domain: SQTIHQWPATLVQPVGSPLSLECTVEGTSNPNLYWYRQAAGRGLQLLFYSVGIGQISSEVPQNLSASRPQDRQFILSSKKLLLSDSGFYLCAWSVGTGGYNEQFFGPGTRLTVL.

CDR3 amino acids: CASSLRHRDSFSPLHF. CDR3 nucleotide sequence: TGCGCCAGCAGTTTGCGCCACCGGGACAGCTTTTCACCCCTCCACTTT. V usage is TRBV5-1 and J usage is TRBJ1-6, with 7 nucleotides matching TRBD1. Germline V gene lookup returns CDR1 SGHRS and CDR2 YFSETQ. The CDR3 spans 16 residues. J gave up 9 bases and V 5 bases, and 14 bases lay outside the gene matches. Full variable domain (rest looked up from reference TRBV5-1 and TRBJ1-6): KAGVTQTPRYLIKTRGQQVTLSCSPISGHRSVSWYQQTPGQGLQFLFEYFSETQRNKGNFPGRFSGRQFSNSRSEMNVSTLELGDSALYLCASSLRHRDSFSPLHFGNGTRLTVT.

CDR3 amino acids: CASSSFGKNGYEQYF. CDR3 in DNA: TGTGCCAGCAGCTCCTTCGGGAAGAACGGTTACGAGCAGTACTTC. The V call is TRBV5-4, the J call TRBJ2-7; maybe TRBD2 (5 bases). V shed 3 bases and J shed 4 bases, with 17 bases lying between them. Per germline, CDR1 SGHNT and CDR2 YYREEE (reference sequence). This CDR3 contains 15 residues.

The chain's CDR3 is CASSPRDYTYEQYF. CDR3 coding DNA: TGTGCCAGCAGTCCCCGAGACTACACCTACGAGCAGTACTTC. The chain couples TRBV28 to TRBJ2-7; D perhaps matches TRBD2 (5 bases). Germline CDR1 and CDR2: MDHEN and SYDVKM. V lost 5 bases and J 2 bases, leaving 13 bases between the germline ends. There are 14 residues in the CDR3.

This rearrangement joins TRBV27 to TRBJ2-7, with D unclear. In germline, CDR1 is MNHEY, CDR2 SMNVEV (reference sequence). The CDR3 consists of 12 residues. Trimming removed 10 bases at V and 0 bases at J, with 10 bases between. The CDR3 here is CATYSSSYEQYF. DNA of the CDR3: TGTGCCACCTACTCCAGCTCCTACGAGCAGTACTTC.

This clone occurred once. The genes are TRBV10-2 and TRBJ2-2; no definite D call. This CDR3 comprises 11 residues. From germline, CDR1 is WSHSY and CDR2 SAAADI. V was clipped by 10 bases and J by 5 bases, with 8 bases between them. In DNA, the CDR3 is TGCGCCACCGCCATAACCGGGGAGCTGTTTTTT. It is translated as CATAITGELFF.

This rearrangement joins TRBV7-8 to TRBJ2-1; unclear D gene. Between the trimmed V and J ends, which lost 5 bases and 9 bases, there was a span of 11 bases. The CDR3 has 12 amino acids. CDR1 and CDR2 (germline): SGHVS, FQNEAQ. Here the CDR3 DNA reads TGTGCCAGCAGCCCGAGCGATAGTGAGCAGTTCTTC. This encodes CASSPSDSEQFF. The whole variable domain, remainder taken from reference TRBV7-8 and TRBJ2-1, is GAGVSQSPRYKVAKRGQDVALRCDPISGHVSLFWYQQALGQGPEFLTYFQNEAQLDKSGLPSDRFFAERPEGSVSTLKIQRTQQEDSAVYLCASSPSDSEQFFGPGTRLTVL.

The chain carries TRBV15 and TRBJ2-7; 7 nucleotides match TRBD1. Unmatched junction bases numbered 9, after V lost 3 bases and J lost 4 bases. CDR1 LNHNV and CDR2 YYDKDF come from the germline V gene (reference sequence). This CDR3 is 15 amino acids long. The CDR3: CATSSRGQATYEQYF. The DNA of the CDR3 is TGTGCCACCAGCAGCCGAGGACAGGCGACTTACGAGCAGTACTTC.

The rearrangement joins TRBV6-1 to TRBJ2-1; no clear D. The CDR3 has 13 residues. The ends were cut back, 3 bases at V and 10 bases at J, with 13 bases in the middle. Germline CDR1 is MNHNS and CDR2 is SASEGT. CDR3 nucleotides: TGTGCCAGCAGTGAGGCGGAATCCGTGGAGCAGTTCTTC. It yields the protein CASSEAESVEQFF.

The V call is TRBV30, the J call TRBJ2-7; TRBD1 matches 7 bases. The CDR3 has 15 amino acids. V dropped 3 bases and J dropped 0; count of bases not matched to a gene: 8. Germline V gene data show CDR1 as GTSNPN and CDR2 as SVGIG (reference sequence). In nucleotides, the CDR3 is TGTGCCTGGAGCCAGGACAGGAGTGGCTCCTACGAGCAGTACTTC. Amino acids: CAWSQDRSGSYEQYF. The full variable domain, rest sourced from reference TRBV30 and TRBJ2-7, is SQTIHQWPATLVQPVGSPLSLECTVEGTSNPNLYWYRQAAGRGLQLLFYSVGIGQISSEVPQNLSASRPQDRQFILSSKKLLLSDSGFYLCAWSQDRSGSYEQYFGPGTRLTVT.

This chain links TRBV2 with TRBJ2-5; D uncertain. CDR3 length: 10 residues. The germline V gene has CDR1 SNHLY and CDR2 FYNNEI. V gave up 10 bases and J gave up 5 bases, with 8 bases separating them. This CDR3 reads CAIQTETQYF. In DNA, the CDR3 is TGTGCCATCCAAACGGAGACCCAGTACTTC.

This clone was observed a handful of times. The V gene is TRBV29-1, the J gene TRBJ2-2; a possible D gene is TRBD1 (5 bases). Germline loops: CDR1 SQVTM, CDR2 ANQGSEA. This CDR3 is 13 amino acids long. Trimming left V 7 bases short and J 0 bases short, with 9 bases between. The CDR3 DNA reads TGCAGCGGGCGACAGACGAACACCGGGGAGCTGTTTTTT. Translating gives CSGRQTNTGELFF.

The gene calls are TRBV27 and TRBJ1-2; a weak D match, TRBD1 (6 bases). Germline loops: CDR1 MNHEY, CDR2 SMNVEV (reference sequence). V was clipped by 5 bases and J by 4 bases, with 20 bases between them. The CDR3 runs 16 residues. The CDR3 protein is CASSPSQGTVVYGYTF. The CDR3 DNA reads as TGTGCCAGCAGTCCATCACAGGGAACCGTGGTCTATGGCTACACCTTC.

This clone was seen just once. This sequence joins TRBV2 and TRBJ1-2, with 8 bases matching TRBD1. J gave up 3 bases and V 6 bases, and 12 bases lay outside the gene matches. This CDR3 contains 16 residues. Germline V gene sequence: CDR1 SNHLY, CDR2 FYNNEI. CDR3 DNA: TGTGCCAGCAGGGATATGCAGGGGGCGCGGGACTATGGCTACACCTTC. Its translation: CASRDMQGARDYGYTF.